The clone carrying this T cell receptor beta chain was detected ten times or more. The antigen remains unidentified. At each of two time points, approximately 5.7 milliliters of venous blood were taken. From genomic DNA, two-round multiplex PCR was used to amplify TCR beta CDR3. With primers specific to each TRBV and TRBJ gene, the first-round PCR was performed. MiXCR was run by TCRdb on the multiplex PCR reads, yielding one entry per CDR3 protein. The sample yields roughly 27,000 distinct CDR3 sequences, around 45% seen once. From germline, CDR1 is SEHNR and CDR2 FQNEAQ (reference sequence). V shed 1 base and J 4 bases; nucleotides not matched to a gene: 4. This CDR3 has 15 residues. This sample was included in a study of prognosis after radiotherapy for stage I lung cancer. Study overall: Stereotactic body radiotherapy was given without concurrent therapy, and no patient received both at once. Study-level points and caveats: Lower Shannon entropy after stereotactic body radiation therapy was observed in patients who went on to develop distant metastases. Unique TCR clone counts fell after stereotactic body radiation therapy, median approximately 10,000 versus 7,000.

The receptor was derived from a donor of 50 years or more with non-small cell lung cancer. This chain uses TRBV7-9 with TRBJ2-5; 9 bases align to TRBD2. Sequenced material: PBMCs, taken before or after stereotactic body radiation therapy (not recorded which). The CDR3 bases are TGTGCCAGCAGCTTAGGCGGGGGGGTACGAGAGACCCAGTACTTC. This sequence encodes CASSLGGGVRETQYF. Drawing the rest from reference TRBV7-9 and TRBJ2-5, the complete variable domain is DTGVSQNPRHKITKRGQNVTFRCDPISEHNRLYWYRQTLGQGPEFLTYFQNEAQLEKSRLLSDRFSAERPKGSFSTLEIQRTEQGDSAMYLCASSLGGGVRETQYFGPGTRLLVL.